This TCR beta chain emerged from a study of T-cell reconstitution after alpha-beta-depleted transplantation in children (dated by TCRdb to 2016 to 2017). For the study in its entirety: T-cell immune reconstitution after TCRalphabeta/CD19-depleted allogeneic hematopoietic cell transplantation in children was quantitatively tracked in the study by means of TCR repertoire profiling.

This clonotype came up a few times. It lacks a known antigen. No base-level quality is on record; no much larger clone is a single base apart. General findings and caveats noted by the study authors: Apparently early alphabetaT-cell count recovery about two months after transplant reportedly relied on only several hundred rapidly expanded clones derived from non-depleted graft cells. In some patients, high TCRbeta diversity at day 60 was attributed to recipient T cells and intrathymic progenitors that had survived conditioning. Over the following months the frequencies of hyperexpanded clones went down, and after one year T-cell counts and TCRbeta diversity were mostly credited to newly produced T cells.

What the treatment or condition label conveys for this sample: allogeneic hematopoietic cell transplantation with graft depleted of TCRalphabeta T cells and CD19 B cells. The transplant recipients were children given TCRalphabeta/CD19-depleted allogeneic hematopoietic cell grafts. Library preparation used PCR. TCRdb shows the sequencer as Illumina HiSeq 2500. TCR libraries were prepared with molecular barcoding, using unique molecular identifiers to normalize TCRbeta repertoire quantification. Clones were called with MiXCR by TCRdb after fastp trimmed the public reads at Q25, and only in-frame beta chains were retained. Each CDR3 protein appears once, grouped with its most common genes and DNA. The sample profile shows around 130,000 distinct CDR3 sequences; 8% to 10% of them were found once. In total, the top ten clones hold less than 25% of the sample. V is reduced by 6 bases and J by 1 base, leaving a spacing of 10 bases between them. Inclusive of the bounding cysteine and phenylalanine, the CDR3 is 14 residues long. Of all the DNA, just the CDR3 is kept, 42 bases in frame from base 1. In the germline V gene, CDR1 corresponds to MNHEY and CDR2 to SVGEGT.

The sequence links TRBV6-2 or TRBV6-3 to TRBJ2-1, and perhaps TRBD2 as D gene, on 6 matching bases. This sequence was found in a girl in the first two years of life who had a stem cell transplant for combined immunodeficiency, so the T cells may come from the graft donor. This specimen consisted of PBMCs, mostly from graft donor cells, obtained 180 days after TCRalphabeta/CD19-depleted stem cell transplant. The nucleotide sequence is given as TGTGCCAGCAGGGGGAGGAGTTCCTACAATGAGCAGTTCTTC. This translates into CASRGRSSYNEQFF.